This T cell receptor (beta chain) was sequenced for a study of CD8+ T cells in alopecia areata. Across the whole study: Patients received oral tofacitinib, 5 to 10 mg twice daily, for moderate-to-severe alopecia areata. Dosing spanned 6 to 18 months on tofacitinib, then 6 months off drug.

Study-wide results and caveats: In patients, TCRs were shared less clearly than in mice, and HLA may possibly be involved.

The germline V gene has CDR1 MNHNY and CDR2 SVGAGI (reference sequence). CDR3 length: 13 amino acids. Trimming stripped 2 bases from V and 4 bases from J, with 6 bases between. About this clone itself: The antigen remains unidentified.

Extracted RNA was reverse transcribed, and the resulting cDNA served as sequencing template. Some clones are missing from TCRdb's copy, which holds only in-frame ones; the method was immunoSEQ multiplex PCR. This sample has about 250,000 clones, with under 70% found just once. The material was CD4+ T cells sorted from blood, obtained at week 0. The origin of this receptor is a human donor with alopecia areata. This sequence joins TRBV6-6 and TRBJ1-5; D ambiguous. The CDR3 DNA is TGTGCCAGCAGTTACATCGGTAATCAGCCCCAGCATTTT. Residues: CASSYIGNQPQHF.